This T cell receptor beta chain comes out of a study of blood T cell repertoires in COVID-19. CDR3 length: 13 amino acids. Trimming cost V 0 bases and J 5 bases, with 5 bases left between them. The V gene's germline CDR1 is MNHEY and CDR2 SVGAGI. Data came from immunoSEQ multiplex PCR; TCRdb stores just in-frame clones and leaves some out. This table holds some 250,000 clones, 75% to 90% found once. This clone showed up just once. Material: peripheral blood. This chain uses TRBV6-5 with TRBJ2-1; D perhaps matches TRBD2 (5 bases). The receptor was isolated from a man aged 55 to 70 who had recovered from COVID-19. For the CDR3, the DNA is TGTGCCAGCAGTTACTCGACTAACAATGAGCAGTTCTTC. Translation: CASSYSTNNEQFF.